The rows below give T cell receptor beta chains drawn from one sample of a study of blood T cells in healthy people across ages. Each CDR3 protein gets one entry after TCRdb re-called the 5' RACE reads with MiXCR. This sample has about a million distinct CDR3 sequences, with around 54% found just once. Specimen: blood. The receptors were gathered from a woman in her fifties or sixties in good health. Each CDR3 is given with its conserved first and last residue. A D gene is named only where the DNA matches it firmly.

J gene | D gene | V gene | CDR3 protein
TRBJ2-3 | TRBD2 | TRBV20-1 | CSAGTSGASTDTQYF
TRBJ2-7 | NA | TRBV20-1 | CSARDPVVLDEQYF
TRBJ1-1 | NA | TRBV7-2 | CASSLPTGVGTEAFF
TRBJ2-1 | NA | TRBV5-5 | CASSQQGYEQFF
TRBJ2-3 | TRBD2 | TRBV9 | CASSPSGGSSTDTQYF
TRBJ2-3 | NA | TRBV12-3/TRBV12-4 | CASSPERLSPDTQYF
TRBJ1-2 | NA | TRBV7-9 | CASSLGVSYSYGGYTF
TRBJ2-5 | NA | TRBV5-1 | CASSLSSLDRREYF
TRBJ2-5 | NA | TRBV29-1 | CSGEVTGTQYF
TRBJ2-7 | NA | TRBV20-1 | CSARDSGVSYEQYF
TRBJ1-5 | NA | TRBV20-1 | CSATWPGVNQPQHF
TRBJ2-3 | NA | TRBV5-1 | CASSLSVRSSTDTQYF
TRBJ1-4 | TRBD1 | TRBV28 | CASSIRDRGREKLFF
TRBJ2-5 | NA | TRBV28 | CASSFRGDKETQYF
TRBJ2-3 | NA | TRBV10-3 | CAIKAHSTDTQYF